This T cell receptor beta chain was identified in a study of cytomegalovirus exposure and HLA in healthy donors (dated by TCRdb to the late 2010s). About the full investigation: An earlier analysis of 587 of the donors reported 276 Gb of sequence data and some 110 million unique TCR beta sequences obtained from approximately 180 million T cells. Approximately 300 gigabases of sequencing data and around 88 million unique TCR sequences made up an early release that covered approximately 620 HLA-typed donors. The genetic ancestry cluster associated with self-reported Caucasian donors included about 81% of the roughly 400 genotyped donors. The aim of the study was to test whether cataloging public T cell receptors could identify signatures of past pathogen exposure. The study used immunosequencing to profile the T cell repertoires of hundreds of subjects and linked those repertoires to cytomegalovirus serostatus. Besides the first cohort of under 700 subjects, a separate validation cohort made up of over 95 different subjects was used. The study combined high-throughput TCR immunosequencing, statistical association of individual TCRs with disease status, and machine learning to predict cytomegalovirus infection status. In a later analysis, previously published TCR beta repertoires from 666 donors were re-analyzed and high-resolution HLA genotyping was added so that TCR occurrence patterns could be studied. Rather than using new phenotypic data, the later analysis identified candidate immune exposures from TCR beta sequences and from how often those sequences occurred across donors. In an earlier analysis of over 550 of the donors, high-throughput TCR beta sequencing was used to judge whether each TCR beta V gene segment behaved as functional or pseudogenic. Donor age, sex, ethnicity and CMV serostatus were compiled together with the repertoire data. In a later genetic analysis, genome-wide SNP genotypes for about 55% of the 666 donors were used, and that subset was treated as a discovery cohort. All discovery cohort repertoires had been generated using a single sequencing platform. Class I and class II HLA loci were covered by the typing at four-digit resolution. Typing coverage differed by locus: A, B, C, DRB1 and DQB1 were typed in about 629-640 donors, DQA1 in about 550, DPA1 in 600 to 610, and DPB1 in approximately 450. A few DR-DQ haplotypes were handled as single units for association and clustering because linkage in the cohort was strong. On average, around 200,000 unique TCR beta nucleotide sequences were sequenced per donor among a few hundred genotyped donors of the cohort, with roughly 19% of those sequences being non-productive. Results the study describes overall, beyond this receptor: This cohort had only TCR beta chains sequenced, and the lack of alpha or paired-chain data limited which features could be detected. The authors suggested that the approach could potentially be extended to other disease states and immunological phenotypes. Across donors, most TCR sequences were observed very rarely, whereas some public TCRs were present in many individuals. Specific HLA alleles were associated with 16,951 TCR beta sequences at a false discovery rate of 0.05 in a later analysis. Because counts were too low, seventeen rarely observed V segments, including chromosome 9 orphons, were left out of the earlier analysis of 587 of the donors. Assigning TCR associations to individual alleles was difficult when HLA alleles, especially DR and DQ, strongly co-occurred. In a later analysis, several top co-occurrence clusters were reported to appear linked to parvovirus B19, influenza, CMV and Epstein-Barr virus. Because some donors lacked HLA typing at each locus, the association tests relied only on the typed subset. In a later analysis, HLA-associated TCR beta chains showed more clonal expansion and lower generation probabilities than non-associated chains that were equally common. The 87-base-pair reads could not distinguish some IMGT-functional V segments, including TRBV6-2 and TRBV6-3, so those segments were excluded. Broadly in line with IMGT annotations, most TCR beta V segments showed up in productive rearrangements about 87% or about 30% of the time in an earlier analysis of 450 to 750 of the donors. Immune exposure information for the cohort was limited to CMV serostatus. In vitro tests confirmed that a few of the cytomegalovirus-associated TCR beta chains recognize cytomegalovirus antigens. According to a later analysis, TCR association rates differed among HLA loci, with DRB1 alleles showing the most associated TCRs and HLA-C alleles showing the fewest. According to a later genetic analysis, donors in an Asian-associated ancestry cluster had fewer N-insertions in productive TCRs than the approximately 670-donor mean. In both the original and validation cohorts, the classifier was reported to diagnose cytomegalovirus status with high specificity and sensitivity. A later analysis found that most CMV-associated TCR beta chains appeared HLA-restricted, with HLA associations seemingly driven largely by CMV exposure. In a later genetic analysis, a missense DCLRE1C variant was associated with V-gene and J-gene trimming of TCR beta chains, and the association was replicated in an independent cohort. Correlated functional status among segregating V segments might be attributable to linkage disequilibrium, but an unknown experimental factor could not be ruled out. A cluster of highly shared sequence variants was judged likely to be a technical artifact of the sequencing pipeline. Sequencing depth was assumed to be roughly uniform across donors in the presence/absence analyses, though that assumption may not hold. A further reported finding was that TCR beta sequences accurately predicted the HLA-A and HLA-B alleles for most subjects in the first cohort. In the study, 150 to 200 TCR beta chains were listed as associated with cytomegalovirus.

Here V drops 8 bases and J drops 5 bases, and the junction holds 6 bases not matched to any gene. The CDR3 has 14 amino acids, counting the end cysteine and phenylalanine. Left in the record is the CDR3 DNA by itself, 42 bases read in frame from the first base. Library creation used the immunoSEQ multiplex PCR assay. The multiplex PCR relied on a mix of 60 forward primers for TCR Vbeta segments and 13 reverse primers for TCR Jbeta segments. The CDR3 region of rearranged TCR beta genes was amplified from genomic DNA with a multiplex PCR assay. The amplified TCR beta libraries were sequenced on the Illumina HiSeq System as 87-base-pair reads. Concerning the study's data processing: A later analysis tallied 75 million to 95 million unique TCR beta chains across the 666 repertoires, and approximately 12 million of those chains were shared by two or more donors. Raw reads were error-corrected and collapsed into unique sequences by a nearest-neighbor algorithm in which closely related sequences were merged to remove PCR and sequencing errors. CDR3 sequences were aligned to IMGT reference sequences to assign V, D and J gene segments. For a sequence to be retained, at least a six-nucleotide match to both a V gene segment and a J gene segment was required. A rearrangement was called productive if the CDR3 had no stop codons and remained in frame with V and J, and every other rearrangement was called non-productive. CDR3 was defined according to IMGT convention as the region running from the second conserved V-encoded cysteine to the conserved J-encoded phenylalanine. The earlier analysis of about 640 of the donors excluded any sequence lacking an unambiguous match to a single V gene segment. An earlier analysis of some 610 of the donors called V segments functional above 56.7% productive rearrangements and segregating when the between-donor standard deviation exceeded 5%. A statistical classification framework was built for diagnosing cytomegalovirus status from the catalog of TCR beta chain sequences. In a later analysis, TCR nucleotide sequences were compared against IMGT/GENE-DB human TR gene sequences so that V and J genes could be assigned. In a later analysis, CDR3 sequences and most-parsimonious VDJ recombination scenarios were assigned using the TCRdist pipeline. In a later analysis, each TCR beta chain was defined by its CDR3 amino acid sequence together with its V-gene family, and reads without a unique V-gene family were excluded. A later analysis removed 550 to 700 highly shared, low-generation-probability nucleotide sequences to deal with suspected cross-contamination and a sequencing artifact. A later analysis calculated a clonal expansion index for each public chain from normalized within-repertoire ranks of inferred template counts. In a later analysis, generation probabilities were computed with a VDJ recombination model fitted to out-of-frame rearrangements, and the resulting probabilities were checked against IGoR. Hypergeometric tests were used in a later analysis to score TCR-TCR, TCR-HLA and TCR-CMV co-occurrence, with a repertoire-size bias correction applied to the TCR pairs. In a later analysis, false discovery rates were estimated by permuting HLA or CMV assignments 20 times. In a later analysis, co-occurring TCRs were grouped with DBSCAN, and TCRdist sequence similarity was added when clustering was performed within HLA-allele-positive subsets. Repertoires with fewer than 30,000 or more than 120,000 public chains were left out of co-occurrence clustering, as were a handful of repertoires with anomalous nucleotide sharing. TCRdb's version of the immuneACCESS table is confined to in-frame rearrangements and falls short of the full clone set. An unresolved V gene accounts for under half of the shortfall where checked; the remainder is of unknown origin. V and J calls and clone size are given by that table; D and trimming were obtained from the DNA. For this sample there are approximately 150,000 clones; approximately 72% appear just once. The ten largest clones take up 2% to 2.5% of the sample.

Points on this clone: Which antigen it targets is not known. No qualities accompany the bases; no much larger clone lies one base away.

In total, approximately 700 healthy bone marrow donors made up the cohort. Cohort members were all nominally healthy when sampled, although unrecorded immune exposures were likely present. The donor tested CMV seronegative and was one of the 352 seronegative cohort members. Every donor gave a peripheral blood sample, and the peripheral blood mononuclear cells from that sample were used for TCR beta sequencing. The Qiagen DNeasy Blood Extraction Kit was used to extract genomic DNA from the blood cell samples. The specimen was PBMCs. Recombination linked TRBV23-1 to TRBJ1-4; 9 middle bases align to TRBD1. TRBV23-1 is known as an ORF, though its function is uncertain. The TCR was taken from a man aged 35 to 55 in good health and CMV-seronegative. The CDR3 protein sequence reads: CASRKGTGNEKLFF. The nucleotides read TGCGCCAGCCGCAAGGGGACAGGGAATGAAAAACTGTTTTTT.